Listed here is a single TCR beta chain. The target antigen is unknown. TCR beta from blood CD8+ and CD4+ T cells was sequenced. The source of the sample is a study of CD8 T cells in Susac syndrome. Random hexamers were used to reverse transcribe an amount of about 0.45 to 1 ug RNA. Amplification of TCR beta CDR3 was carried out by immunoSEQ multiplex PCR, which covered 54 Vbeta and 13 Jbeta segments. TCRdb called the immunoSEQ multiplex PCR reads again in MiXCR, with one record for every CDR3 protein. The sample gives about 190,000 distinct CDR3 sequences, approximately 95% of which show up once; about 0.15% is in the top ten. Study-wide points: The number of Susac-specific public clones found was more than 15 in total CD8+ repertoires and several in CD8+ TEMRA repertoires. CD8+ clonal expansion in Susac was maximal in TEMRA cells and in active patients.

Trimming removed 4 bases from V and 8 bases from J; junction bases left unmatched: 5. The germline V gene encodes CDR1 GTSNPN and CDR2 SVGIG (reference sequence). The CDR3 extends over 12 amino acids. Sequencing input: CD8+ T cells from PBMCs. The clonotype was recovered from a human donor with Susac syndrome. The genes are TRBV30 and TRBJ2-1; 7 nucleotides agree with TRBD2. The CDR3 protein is CAWTLAGDEQFF. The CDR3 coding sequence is TGTGCCTGGACCCTTGCGGGGGATGAGCAGTTCTTC.